In this sample, the clone carrying this T cell receptor beta chain turned up many times. V lost 7 bases and J lost 1, with 14 bases in between. From germline, CDR1 is DFQATT and CDR2 SNEGSKA (reference sequence). The CDR3 contains 15 residues. Amplification of ligated cDNA took four PCR rounds with SP2 and nested alpha and beta constant primers. Each CDR3 protein is one row after TCRdb ran MiXCR on the 5' RACE reads. The table has 45,000 to 55,000 distinct CDR3 sequences, roughly 4.7% seen once. This record belongs to a study of naive and memory T cell subsets. An oligonucleotide containing a UMI was ligated to the 3' end of TCR cDNA. Whole blood, roughly 2.5 ml, came from adult healthy volunteers. Input was about 1 to 1,100 ng of DNase-treated total RNA without cell sorting.

The sequence was obtained from a female donor in good health. The V call is TRBV20-1, the J call TRBJ2-6; possible D gene TRBD1, 6 bases. CDR3 residues: CSVPGALSGANVLTF. In DNA, the CDR3 is TGCAGTGTGCCAGGGGCTTTATCTGGGGCCAACGTCCTGACTTTC.